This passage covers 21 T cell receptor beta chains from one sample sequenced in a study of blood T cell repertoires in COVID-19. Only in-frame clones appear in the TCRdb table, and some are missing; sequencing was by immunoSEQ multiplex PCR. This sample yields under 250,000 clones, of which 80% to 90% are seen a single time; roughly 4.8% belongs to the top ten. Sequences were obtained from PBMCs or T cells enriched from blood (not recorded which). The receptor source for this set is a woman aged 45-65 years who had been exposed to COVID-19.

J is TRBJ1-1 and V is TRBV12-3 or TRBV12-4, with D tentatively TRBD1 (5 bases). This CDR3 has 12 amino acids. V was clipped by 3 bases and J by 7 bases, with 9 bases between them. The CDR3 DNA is TGTGCCAGCAGTTTTCGACAGCTTGAAGCTTTCTTT. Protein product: CASSFRQLEAFF.

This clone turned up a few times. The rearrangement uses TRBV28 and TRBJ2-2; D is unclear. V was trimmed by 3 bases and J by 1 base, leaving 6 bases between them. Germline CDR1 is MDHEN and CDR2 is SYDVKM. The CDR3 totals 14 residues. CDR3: CASSFARNTGELFF. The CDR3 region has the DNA TGTGCCAGCAGTTTCGCGAGGAACACCGGGGAGCTGTTTTTT.

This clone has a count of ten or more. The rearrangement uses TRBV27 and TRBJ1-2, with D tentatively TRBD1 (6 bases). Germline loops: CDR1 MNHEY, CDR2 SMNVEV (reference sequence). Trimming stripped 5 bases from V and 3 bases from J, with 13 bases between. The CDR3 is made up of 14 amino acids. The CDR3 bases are TGTGCCAGCAGTATTTCGGGGGGCCACTATGGCTACACCTTC. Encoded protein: CASSISGGHYGYTF.

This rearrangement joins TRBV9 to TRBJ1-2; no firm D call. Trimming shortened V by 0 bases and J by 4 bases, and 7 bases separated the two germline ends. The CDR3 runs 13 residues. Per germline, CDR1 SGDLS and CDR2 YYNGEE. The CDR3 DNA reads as TGTGCCAGCAGCGTAGGGGGAGGCTATGGCTACACCTTC. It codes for CASSVGGGYGYTF. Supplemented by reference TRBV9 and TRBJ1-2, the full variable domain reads DSGVTQTPKHLITATGQRVTLRCSPRSGDLSVYWYQQSLDQGLQFLIQYYNGEERAKGNILERFSAQQFPDLHSELNLSSLELGDSALYFCASSVGGGYGYTFGSGTRLTVV.

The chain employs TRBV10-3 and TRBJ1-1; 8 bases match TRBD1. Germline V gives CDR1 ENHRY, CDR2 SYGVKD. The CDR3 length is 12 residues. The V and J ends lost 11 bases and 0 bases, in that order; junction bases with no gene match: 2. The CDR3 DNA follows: TGTGCCGTGGGACAGGTGAACACTGAAGCTTTCTTT. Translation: CAVGQVNTEAFF.

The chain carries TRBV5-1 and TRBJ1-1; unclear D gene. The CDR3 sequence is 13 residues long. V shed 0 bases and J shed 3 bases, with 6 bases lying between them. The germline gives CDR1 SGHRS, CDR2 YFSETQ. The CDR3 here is CASSLVQYTEAFF. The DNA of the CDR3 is TGCGCCAGCAGCTTGGTCCAGTACACTGAAGCTTTCTTT. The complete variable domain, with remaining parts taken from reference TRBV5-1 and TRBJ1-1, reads KAGVTQTPRYLIKTRGQQVTLSCSPISGHRSVSWYQQTPGQGLQFLFEYFSETQRNKGNFPGRFSGRQFSNSRSEMNVSTLELGDSALYLCASSLVQYTEAFFGQGTRLTVV.

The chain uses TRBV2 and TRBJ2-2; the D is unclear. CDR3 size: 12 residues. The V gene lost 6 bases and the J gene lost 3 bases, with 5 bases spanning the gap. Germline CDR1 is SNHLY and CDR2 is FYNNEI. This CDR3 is CASSPYTGELFF. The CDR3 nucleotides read TGTGCCAGCAGCCCCTACACCGGGGAGCTGTTTTTT.

CDR3 in amino acids: CASGWGGSQYF. The CDR3 DNA sequence: TGTGCCAGCGGGTGGGGGGGATCGCAGTATTTT. V and J are TRBV12-3 or TRBV12-4 and TRBJ2-3, with 7 positions matching TRBD2. This CDR3 has 11 residues. V lost 8 bases, J lost 10 bases, and 6 bases stayed unmatched.

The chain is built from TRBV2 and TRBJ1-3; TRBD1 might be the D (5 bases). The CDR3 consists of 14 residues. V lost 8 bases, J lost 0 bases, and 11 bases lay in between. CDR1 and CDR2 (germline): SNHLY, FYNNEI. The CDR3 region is CASRQTSSGNTIYF. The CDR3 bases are TGTGCCAGCCGACAGACTTCCTCTGGAAACACCATATATTTT.

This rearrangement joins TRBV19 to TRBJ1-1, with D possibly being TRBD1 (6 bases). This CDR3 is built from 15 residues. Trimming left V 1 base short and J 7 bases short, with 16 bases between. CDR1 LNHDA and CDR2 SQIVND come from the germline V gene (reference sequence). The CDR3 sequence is CASSIVGGAKNEAFF. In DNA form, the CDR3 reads TGTGCCAGTAGTATAGTAGGGGGGGCAAAGAATGAAGCTTTCTTT. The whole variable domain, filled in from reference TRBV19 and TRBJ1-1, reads DGGITQSPKYLFRKEGQNVTLSCEQNLNHDAMYWYRQDPGQGLRLIYYSQIVNDFQKGDIAEGYSVSREKKESFPLTVTSAQKNPTAFYLCASSIVGGAKNEAFFGQGTRLTVV.

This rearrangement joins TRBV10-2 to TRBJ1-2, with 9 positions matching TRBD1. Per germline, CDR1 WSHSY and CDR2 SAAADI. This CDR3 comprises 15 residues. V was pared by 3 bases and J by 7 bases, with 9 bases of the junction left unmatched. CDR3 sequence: CASSDIQGAVSGYTF. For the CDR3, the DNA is TGCGCCAGCAGTGATATACAGGGGGCGGTTAGTGGCTACACCTTC.

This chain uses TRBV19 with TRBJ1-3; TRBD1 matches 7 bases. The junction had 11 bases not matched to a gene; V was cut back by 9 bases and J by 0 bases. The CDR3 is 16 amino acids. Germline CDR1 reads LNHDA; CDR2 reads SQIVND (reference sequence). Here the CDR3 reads CASHGTGALSGNTIYF. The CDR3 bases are TGTGCCAGCCATGGCACAGGGGCACTCTCTGGAAACACCATATATTTT.

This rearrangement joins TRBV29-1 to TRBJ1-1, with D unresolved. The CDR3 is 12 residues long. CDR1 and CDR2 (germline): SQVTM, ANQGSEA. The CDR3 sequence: CSILRRGSEAFF. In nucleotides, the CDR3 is TGCAGTATCCTTAGGAGAGGCTCTGAAGCTTTCTTT.

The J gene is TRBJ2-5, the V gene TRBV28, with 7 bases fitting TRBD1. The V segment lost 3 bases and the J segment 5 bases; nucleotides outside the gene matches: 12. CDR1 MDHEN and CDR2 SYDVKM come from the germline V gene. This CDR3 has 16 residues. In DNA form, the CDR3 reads TGTGCCAGCAGTTTTTTCCCGACAGGGAGTAAGGAGACCCAGTACTTC. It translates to CASSFFPTGSKETQYF.

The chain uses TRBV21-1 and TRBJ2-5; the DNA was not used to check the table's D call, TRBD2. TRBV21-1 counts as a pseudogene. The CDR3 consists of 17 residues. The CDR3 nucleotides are TGTGCCAGCAGCCTTTATCTAACCCCGGGGGACCAAGAGACCCAGTACTTC. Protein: CASSLYLTPGDQETQYF.

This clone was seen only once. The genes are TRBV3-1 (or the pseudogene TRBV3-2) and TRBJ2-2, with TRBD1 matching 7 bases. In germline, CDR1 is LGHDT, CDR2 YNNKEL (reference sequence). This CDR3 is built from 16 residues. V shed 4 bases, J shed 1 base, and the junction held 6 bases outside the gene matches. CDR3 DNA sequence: TGTGCCAGCAGCCTGTTTCGGACAGGGAACACCGGGGAGCTGTTTTTT. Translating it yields CASSLFRTGNTGELFF.

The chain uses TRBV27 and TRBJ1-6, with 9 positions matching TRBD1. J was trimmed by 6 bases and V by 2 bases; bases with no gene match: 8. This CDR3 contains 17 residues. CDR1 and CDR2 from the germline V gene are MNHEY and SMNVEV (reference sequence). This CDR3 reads CASSLTGTGYANSPLHF. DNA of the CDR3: TGTGCCAGCAGTTTAACCGGGACAGGGTACGCTAATTCACCCCTCCACTTT.

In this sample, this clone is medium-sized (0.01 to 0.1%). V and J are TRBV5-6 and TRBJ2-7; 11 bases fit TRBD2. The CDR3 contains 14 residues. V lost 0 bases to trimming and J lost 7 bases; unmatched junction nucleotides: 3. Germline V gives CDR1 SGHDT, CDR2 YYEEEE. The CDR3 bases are TGTGCCAGCAGCTTGGTGGCTAGCGGGGGGGAGCAGTACTTC. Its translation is CASSLVASGGEQYF. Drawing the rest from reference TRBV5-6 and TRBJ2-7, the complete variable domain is DAGVTQSPTHLIKTRGQQVTLRCSPKSGHDTVSWYQQALGQGPQFIFQYYEEEERQRGNFPDRFSGHQFPNYSSELNVNALLLGDSALYLCASSLVASGGEQYFGPGTRLTVT.

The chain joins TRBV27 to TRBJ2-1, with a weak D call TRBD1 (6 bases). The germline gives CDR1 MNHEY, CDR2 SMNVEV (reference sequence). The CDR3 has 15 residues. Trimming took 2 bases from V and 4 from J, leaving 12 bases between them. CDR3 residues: CASSLEGQPYNEQFF. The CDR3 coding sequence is TGTGCCAGCAGTTTAGAAGGACAGCCTTACAATGAGCAGTTCTTC.

CDR3: CATPRGKDGLGSGNTIYF. CDR3 bases: TGTGCCACCCCGAGGGGGAAGGATGGGTTGGGCTCTGGAAACACCATATATTTT. The chain combines TRBV9 with TRBJ1-3; D perhaps matches TRBD1 (6 bases). CDR3 size: 18 residues. Trimming pared 9 bases from V and 0 bases from J, leaving 25 bases between. In germline, CDR1 is SGDLS, CDR2 YYNGEE.

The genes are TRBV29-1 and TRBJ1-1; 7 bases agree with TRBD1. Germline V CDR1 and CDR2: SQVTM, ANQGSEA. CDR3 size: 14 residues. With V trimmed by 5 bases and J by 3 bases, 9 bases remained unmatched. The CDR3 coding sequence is TGCAGCGTTCGGATGAGGGGGCTGGACACTGAAGCTTTCTTT. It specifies CSVRMRGLDTEAFF.